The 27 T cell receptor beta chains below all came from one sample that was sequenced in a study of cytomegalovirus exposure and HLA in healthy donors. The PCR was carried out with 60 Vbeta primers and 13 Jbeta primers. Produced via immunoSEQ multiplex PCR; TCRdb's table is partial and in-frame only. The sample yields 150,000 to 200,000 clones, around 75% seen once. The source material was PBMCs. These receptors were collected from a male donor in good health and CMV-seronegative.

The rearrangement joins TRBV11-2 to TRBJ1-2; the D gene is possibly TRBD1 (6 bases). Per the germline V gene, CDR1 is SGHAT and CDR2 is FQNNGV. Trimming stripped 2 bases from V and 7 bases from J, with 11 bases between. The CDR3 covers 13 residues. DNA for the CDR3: TGTGCCAGCAGCTTACAGGGGCTCTTTGGCTACACCTTC. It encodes CASSLQGLFGYTF.

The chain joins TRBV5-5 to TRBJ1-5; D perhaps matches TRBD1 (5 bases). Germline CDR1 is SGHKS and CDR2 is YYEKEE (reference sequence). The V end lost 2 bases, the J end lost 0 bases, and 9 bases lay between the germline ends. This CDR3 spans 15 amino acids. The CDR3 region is CASSLTGDSNQPQHF. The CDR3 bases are TGTGCCAGCAGCTTAACAGGAGATAGCAATCAGCCCCAGCATTTT.

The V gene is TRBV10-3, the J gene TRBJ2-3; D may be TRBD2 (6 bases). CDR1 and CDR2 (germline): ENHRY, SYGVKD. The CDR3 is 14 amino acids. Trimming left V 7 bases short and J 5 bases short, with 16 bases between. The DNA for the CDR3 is TGTGCCATCAATAGCGGTCCCTGGCAAGATACGCAGTATTTT. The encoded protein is CAINSGPWQDTQYF.

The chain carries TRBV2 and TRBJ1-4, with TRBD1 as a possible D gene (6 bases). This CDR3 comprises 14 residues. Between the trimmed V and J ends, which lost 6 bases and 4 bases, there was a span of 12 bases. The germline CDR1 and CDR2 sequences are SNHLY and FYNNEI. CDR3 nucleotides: TGTGCCAGCAGATGGACAGCGGATAATGAAAAACTGTTTTTT. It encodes CASRWTADNEKLFF. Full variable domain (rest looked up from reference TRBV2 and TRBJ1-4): EPEVTQTPSHQVTQMGQEVILRCVPISNHLYFYWYRQILGQKVEFLVSFYNNEISEKSEIFDDQFSVERPDGSNFTLKIRSTKLEDSAMYFCASRWTADNEKLFFGSGTQLSVL.

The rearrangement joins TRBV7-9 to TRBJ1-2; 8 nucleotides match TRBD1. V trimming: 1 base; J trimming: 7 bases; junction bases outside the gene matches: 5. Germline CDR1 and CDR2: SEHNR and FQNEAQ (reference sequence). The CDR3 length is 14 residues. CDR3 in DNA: TGTGCCAGCAGCTTAGAACAGGGGGTTGGTGGCTACACCTTC. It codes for CASSLEQGVGGYTF. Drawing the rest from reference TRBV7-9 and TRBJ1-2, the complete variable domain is DTGVSQNPRHKITKRGQNVTFRCDPISEHNRLYWYRQTLGQGPEFLTYFQNEAQLEKSRLLSDRFSAERPKGSFSTLEIQRTEQGDSAMYLCASSLEQGVGGYTFGSGTRLTVV.

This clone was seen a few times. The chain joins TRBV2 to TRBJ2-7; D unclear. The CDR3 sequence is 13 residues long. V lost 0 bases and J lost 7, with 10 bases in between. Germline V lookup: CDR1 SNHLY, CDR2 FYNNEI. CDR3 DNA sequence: TGTGCCAGCAGTGAAGCGCTTCGCCTAGAGCAGTACTTC. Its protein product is CASSEALRLEQYF. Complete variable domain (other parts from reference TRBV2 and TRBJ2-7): EPEVTQTPSHQVTQMGQEVILRCVPISNHLYFYWYRQILGQKVEFLVSFYNNEISEKSEIFDDQFSVERPDGSNFTLKIRSTKLEDSAMYFCASSEALRLEQYFGPGTRLTVT.

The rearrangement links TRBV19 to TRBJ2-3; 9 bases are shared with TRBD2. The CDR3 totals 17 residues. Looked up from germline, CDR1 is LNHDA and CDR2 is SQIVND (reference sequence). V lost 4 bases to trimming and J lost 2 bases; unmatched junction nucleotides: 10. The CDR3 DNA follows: TGTGCCAGTAGTACTACACTAGCGGGCGAACTCACAGATACGCAGTATTTT. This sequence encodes CASSTTLAGELTDTQYF.

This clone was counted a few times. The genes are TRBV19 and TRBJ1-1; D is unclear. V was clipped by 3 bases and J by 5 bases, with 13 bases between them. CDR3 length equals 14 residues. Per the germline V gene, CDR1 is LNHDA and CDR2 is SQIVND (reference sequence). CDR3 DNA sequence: TGTGCCAGTAGTATCGGAGGCCCGGGAACTGAAGCTTTCTTT. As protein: CASSIGGPGTEAFF.

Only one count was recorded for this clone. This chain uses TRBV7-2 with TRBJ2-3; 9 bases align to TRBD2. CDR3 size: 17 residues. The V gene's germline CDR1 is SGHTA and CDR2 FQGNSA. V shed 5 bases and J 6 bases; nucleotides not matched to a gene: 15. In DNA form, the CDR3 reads TGTGCCAGCAGCCCCGCGACCGGGGGGACTAGCTTTGATACGCAGTATTTT. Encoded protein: CASSPATGGTSFDTQYF. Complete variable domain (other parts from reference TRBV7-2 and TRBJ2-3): GAGVSQSPSNKVTEKGKDVELRCDPISGHTALYWYRQSLGQGLEFLIYFQGNSAPDKSGLPSDRFSAERTGGSVSTLTIQRTQQEDSAVYLCASSPATGGTSFDTQYFGPGTRLTVL.

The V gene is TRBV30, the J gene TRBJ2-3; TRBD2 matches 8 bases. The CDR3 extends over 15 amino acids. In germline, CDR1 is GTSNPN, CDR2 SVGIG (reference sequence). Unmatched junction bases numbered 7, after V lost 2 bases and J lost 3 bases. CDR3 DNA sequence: TGTGCCTGGAGTCCCTCACTAGCGGCAACAGATACGCAGTATTTT. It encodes CAWSPSLAATDTQYF. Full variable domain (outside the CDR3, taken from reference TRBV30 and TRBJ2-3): SQTIHQWPATLVQPVGSPLSLECTVEGTSNPNLYWYRQAAGRGLQLLFYSVGIGQISSEVPQNLSASRPQDRQFILSSKKLLLSDSGFYLCAWSPSLAATDTQYFGPGTRLTVL.

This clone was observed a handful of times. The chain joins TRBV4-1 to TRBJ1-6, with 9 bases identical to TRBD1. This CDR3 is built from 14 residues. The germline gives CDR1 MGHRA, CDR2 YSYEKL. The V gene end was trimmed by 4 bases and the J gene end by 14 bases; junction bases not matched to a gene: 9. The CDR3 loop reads CASSLSGQGRSLHF. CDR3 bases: TGCGCCAGCAGCCTCTCCGGACAGGGGCGGTCCCTCCACTTT.

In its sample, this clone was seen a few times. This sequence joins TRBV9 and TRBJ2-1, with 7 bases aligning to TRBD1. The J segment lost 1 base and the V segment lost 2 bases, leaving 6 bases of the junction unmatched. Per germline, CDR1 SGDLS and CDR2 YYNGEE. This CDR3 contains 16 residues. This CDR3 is CASSVEGALSYNEQFF. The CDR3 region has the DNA TGTGCCAGCAGCGTTGAGGGGGCCTTATCCTACAATGAGCAGTTCTTC.

CDR3 loop: CASSERTSSSGNTIYF. In DNA form, the CDR3 reads TGCGCCAGCAGTGAGAGGACTTCTAGCTCTGGAAACACCATATATTTT. The chain couples TRBV10-2 to TRBJ1-3; D unresolved. This CDR3 region has 16 residues. Germline CDR1 and CDR2: WSHSY and SAAADI. The ends were cut back, 2 bases at V and 0 bases at J, with 11 bases in the middle.

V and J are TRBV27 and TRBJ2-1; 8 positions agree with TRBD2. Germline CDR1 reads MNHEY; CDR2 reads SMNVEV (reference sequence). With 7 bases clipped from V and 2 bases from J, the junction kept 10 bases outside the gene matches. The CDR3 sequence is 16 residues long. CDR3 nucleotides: TGTGCCAGCACCCTCTCCCAGCGGGAGACCTACAATGAGCAGTTCTTC. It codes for CASTLSQRETYNEQFF.

The chain's CDR3 is CAWRTGNTEAFF. CDR3 sequence (DNA): TGTGCCTGGAGGACAGGGAACACTGAAGCTTTCTTT. The chain joins TRBV30 to TRBJ1-1, with a weak D call TRBD1 (6 bases). Germline CDR1 GTSNPN, CDR2 SVGIG (reference sequence). This CDR3 comprises 12 residues. Deletions cut 3 bases from V and 1 base from J, with 6 bases between.

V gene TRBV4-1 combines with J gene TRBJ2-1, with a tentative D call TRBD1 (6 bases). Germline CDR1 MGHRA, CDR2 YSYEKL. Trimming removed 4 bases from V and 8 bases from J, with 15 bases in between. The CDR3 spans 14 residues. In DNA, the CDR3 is TGCGCCAGCAGCCCCGGTAGGGGGTTCGATGAGCAGTTCTTC. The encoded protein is CASSPGRGFDEQFF.

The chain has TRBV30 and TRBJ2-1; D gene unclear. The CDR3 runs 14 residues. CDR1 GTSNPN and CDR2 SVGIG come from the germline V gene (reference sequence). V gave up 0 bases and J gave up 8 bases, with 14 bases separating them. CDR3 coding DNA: TGTGCCTGGAGTGTACTATCGGCTCGGGATGAGCAGTTCTTC. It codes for CAWSVLSARDEQFF.

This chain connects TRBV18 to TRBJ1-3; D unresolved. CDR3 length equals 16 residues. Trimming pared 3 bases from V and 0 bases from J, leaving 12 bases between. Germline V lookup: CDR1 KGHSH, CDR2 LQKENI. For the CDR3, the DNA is TGTGCCAGCTCACCCCAGACATCAAACTCTGGAAACACCATATATTTT. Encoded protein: CASSPQTSNSGNTIYF. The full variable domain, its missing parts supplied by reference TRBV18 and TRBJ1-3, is NAGVMQNPRHLVRRRGQEARLRCSPMKGHSHVYWYRQLPEEGLKFMVYLQKENIIDESGMPKERFSAEFPKEGPSILRIQQVVRGDSAAYFCASSPQTSNSGNTIYFGEGSWLTVV.

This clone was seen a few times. In nucleotides, the CDR3 is TGTGCCAGCAACCAAGTCCGGGGGATACAGACCCAGTACTTC. Translating gives CASNQVRGIQTQYF. The V and J genes are TRBV6-5 and TRBJ2-5, with D possibly TRBD2 on 6 matching bases. CDR1 and CDR2 (germline): MNHEY, SVGAGI. The length of the CDR3 is 14 residues. The ends were cut back, 7 bases at V and 6 bases at J, with 18 bases in the middle.

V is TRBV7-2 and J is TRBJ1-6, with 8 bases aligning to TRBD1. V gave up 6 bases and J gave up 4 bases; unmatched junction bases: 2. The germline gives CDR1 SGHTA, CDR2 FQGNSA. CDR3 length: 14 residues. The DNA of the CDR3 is TGTGCCAGCAGGGGGACAGGTTATAATTCACCCCTCCACTTT. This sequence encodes CASRGTGYNSPLHF.

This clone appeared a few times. This chain's CDR3 is CASSLNPGLGSYNEQFF. The CDR3 nucleotides read TGTGCCAGCAGCCTGAATCCGGGACTAGGCTCCTACAATGAGCAGTTCTTC. This chain uses TRBV7-3 with TRBJ2-1; 8 bases agree with TRBD2. The CDR3 has 17 residues. The germline V gene encodes CDR1 SGHTA and CDR2 FQGTGA. V gave up 5 bases and J gave up 0 bases; unmatched junction bases: 9.

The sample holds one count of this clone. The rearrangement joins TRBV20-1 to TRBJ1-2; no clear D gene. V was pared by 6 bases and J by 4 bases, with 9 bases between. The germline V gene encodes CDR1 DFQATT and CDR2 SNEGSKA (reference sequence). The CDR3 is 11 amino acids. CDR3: CSATHSYGYTF. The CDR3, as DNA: TGCAGTGCGACACACAGCTATGGCTACACCTTC.

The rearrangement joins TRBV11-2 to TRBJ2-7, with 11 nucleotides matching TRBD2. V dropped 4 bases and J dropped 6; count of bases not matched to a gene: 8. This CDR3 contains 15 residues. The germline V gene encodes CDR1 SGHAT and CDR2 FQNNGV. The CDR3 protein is CASSSLAGGLSEQYF. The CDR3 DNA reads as TGTGCCAGCAGCTCCTTAGCGGGAGGGCTAAGCGAGCAGTACTTC.

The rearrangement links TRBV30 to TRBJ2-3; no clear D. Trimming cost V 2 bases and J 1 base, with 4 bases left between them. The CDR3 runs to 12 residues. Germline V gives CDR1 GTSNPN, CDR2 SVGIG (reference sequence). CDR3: CAWSLGTDTQYF. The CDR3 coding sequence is TGTGCCTGGAGTCTTGGCACAGATACGCAGTATTTT.

The CDR3 reads CATMGQETNYGYTF. The CDR3 coding sequence is TGTGCCACCATGGGACAGGAGACTAACTATGGCTACACCTTC. The chain combines TRBV6-6 with TRBJ1-2; TRBD1 matches 8 bases. Trimming took 10 bases from V and 0 from J; bases not matched to a gene: 7. CDR3 length: 14 amino acids. Germline assignment: CDR1 MNHNY and CDR2 SVGAGI (reference sequence).

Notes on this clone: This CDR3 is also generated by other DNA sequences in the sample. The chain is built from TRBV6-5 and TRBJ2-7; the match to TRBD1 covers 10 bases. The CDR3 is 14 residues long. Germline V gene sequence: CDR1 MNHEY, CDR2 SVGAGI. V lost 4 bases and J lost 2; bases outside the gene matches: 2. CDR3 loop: CASSSGQGAYEQYF. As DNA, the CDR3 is TGTGCCAGCAGTTCCGGACAGGGGGCCTACGAGCAGTACTTC.

The CDR3 DNA follows: TGTGCCAGCAGCTCACTAGCGGGAGTAGAGACCCAGTACTTC. Protein sequence: CASSSLAGVETQYF. The chain carries TRBV7-9 and TRBJ2-5; 11 nucleotides match TRBD2. The CDR3 is made up of 14 amino acids. V shed 4 bases and J 4 bases; nucleotides not matched to a gene: 2. Germline V CDR1 and CDR2: SEHNR, FQNEAQ (reference sequence).